This TCR beta chain was documented in a study of T cells after yellow fever vaccination. TCR cDNA was made by 5'RACE template switching, adding a universal primer site and UMIs. TCRdb redid the calling of the 5' RACE reads with MiXCR, one entry per CDR3 protein. This sample has 510,000 or so distinct CDR3 sequences; roughly 21% occur once, and the top ten carry approximately 15%. Study results and limitations: Relatively few clonotypes were ones that appeared in both CD4 and CD8 compartments. Although the secondary response was weaker, it peaked faster, at day 5 versus 15.

As for this clonotype: Its specificity is not known.

The CDR3 extends over 11 amino acids. Trimming removed 10 bases at V and 4 bases at J, with 9 bases between. Per germline, CDR1 MRHNA and CDR2 SNTAGT. The chain uses TRBV6-4 and TRBJ2-3; D uncertain. The receptor's source is a man in his thirties or forties who received the YFV17D yellow fever vaccine. Source: PBMCs, taken 15 days after the yellow fever booster vaccination. The DNA of the CDR3 is TGTGCCAACAGATTAGCAGATACGCAGTATTTT. The encoded protein is CANRLADTQYF.